This T cell receptor (beta chain) emerged from a study of T cells of healthy individuals. This clonotype was recorded many times. TCRdb reprocessed the 5' RACE reads with MiXCR, giving one entry per CDR3 protein. The data hold about 82,000 distinct CDR3 sequences, with around 5.1% observed a single time. Germline V gene lookup returns CDR1 SQVTM and CDR2 ANQGSEA. V lost 4 bases and J lost 4, with 13 bases in between. The CDR3 covers 13 residues. This sequence originates from a female donor in good health. V gene TRBV29-1 combines with J gene TRBJ1-2; a weak D match, TRBD1 (5 bases). CDR3 residues: CSVGAGYSYGYTF. The CDR3 region has the DNA TGCAGCGTTGGGGCAGGGTATTCCTATGGCTACACCTTC.